The rows below give T cell receptor beta chains drawn from one sample of a study of Graves' ophthalmopathy and Graves' hyperthyroidism. TCRdb recomputed calls from the multiplex PCR reads with MiXCR, one row per CDR3 protein. The repertoire holds around 1.1 million distinct CDR3 sequences, 35% to 40% seen once, with approximately 10% in the top ten. The sequencing sample was made of peripheral blood or thyroid tissue (not recorded which). The receptors stem from an adult man with Graves' hyperthyroidism. Each CDR3 is given with its conserved first and last residue. The order of the fields is V gene, J gene, CDR3 length, CDR3 protein.

TRBV24-1,TRBJ1-6,13,CATSASTNSPLHF
TRBV6-6,TRBJ2-7,14,CASSVRGKRYEQYF
TRBV20-1,TRBJ1-2,17,CSARDSQNSGVGYGYTF
TRBV11-2,TRBJ2-6,15,CASSHGLVGANVLTF
TRBV6-2/TRBV6-3,TRBJ1-5,14,CASSTATGSQPQHF
TRBV20-1,TRBJ2-5,12,CSARQGWETQYF
TRBV10-2,TRBJ1-2,16,CASSEPDSLFVLGYTF
TRBV7-8,TRBJ1-2,17,CASSFGLAGGGAYGYTF
TRBV10-1,TRBJ2-5,14,CASSEGTNQETQYF
TRBV25-1,TRBJ2-7,13,CASDASGGYEQYF
TRBV5-5,TRBJ1-6,16,CASSLQTGNSNSPLHF
TRBV5-4,TRBJ1-1,15,CASSSGQALNTEAFF
TRBV7-9,TRBJ1-6,14,CASRPDRGDSPLHF
TRBV7-8,TRBJ2-7,14,CASSLAETHYEQYF
TRBV20-1,TRBJ1-5,13,CSAKLAGGIYEHF
TRBV5-1,TRBJ1-5,16,CASSLAQGMSNQPQHF
TRBV12-3/TRBV12-4,TRBJ2-7,16,CASSFGPTSDSYEQYF
TRBV7-8,TRBJ1-2,13,CASSLDGRRGYTF
TRBV20-1,TRBJ2-7,18,CSARVGLAGGSLLLEQYF
TRBV6-4,TRBJ2-6,13,CAISSQGMNVLTF
TRBV20-1,TRBJ2-3,14,CTPMAGGAFDTQYF
TRBV12-3/TRBV12-4,TRBJ2-5,15,CASSPRFRGRETQYF
TRBV15,TRBJ2-6,17,CATSRGVAGSGANVLTF
TRBV29-1,TRBJ1-1,14,CSTKARRGATEAFF
TRBV24-1,TRBJ1-5,11,CATSTGETQHF
TRBV7-9,TRBJ2-7,15,CASSLVGQGMYEQYF
TRBV19,TRBJ1-1,12,CASEYPGQEAFF
TRBV20-1,TRBJ1-5,15,CSAVYGGWYDQPQHF
TRBV19,TRBJ1-5,15,CASRGRVGARQPQHF
TRBV10-3,TRBJ1-1,14,CAISDRVGSTEAFF
TRBV7-9,TRBJ2-7,14,CASRIPGGNEEQYF
TRBV20-1,TRBJ2-7,14,CSARLAFINYEQYF
TRBV10-3,TRBJ2-5,18,CAITDPGQGAHGQETQYF
TRBV27,TRBJ2-7,11,CASSNREKISF
TRBV24-1,TRBJ2-2,14,CATRGPGYTGELFF
TRBV2,TRBJ1-6,12,CASDGGGSPLHF
TRBV7-9,TRBJ1-1,12,CASSPPDSEAFF
TRBV5-4,TRBJ2-7,14,CASSFPDKAYEQYF
TRBV13,TRBJ2-7,14,CASSPAGFSYEQYF
TRBV15,TRBJ1-2,14,CATSRGTNNYGYTF
TRBV2,TRBJ1-1,12,CASSEETVEAFF
TRBV12-3/TRBV12-4,TRBJ1-6,15,CASSLSRVGNSPLHF
TRBV6-6,TRBJ1-2,16,CASSYVKTNGNYGYTF
TRBV28,TRBJ2-5,19,CASSSRAFGPMGGQETQYF
TRBV19,TRBJ1-1,13,CASEDRGYTEAFF
TRBV2,TRBJ2-2,14,CASTTGGHGGELFF
TRBV7-9,TRBJ2-7,16,CASSSSSGLSSYEQYF
TRBV20-1,TRBJ1-5,17,CSARERPLSTGGQPQHF
TRBV9,TRBJ2-7,14,CASSRRDNGGEQYF
TRBV20-1,TRBJ2-7,11,CSVPGIYEQYF
TRBV6-2/TRBV6-3,TRBJ2-7,15,CASRSPGTGTVEQYF
TRBV20-1,TRBJ1-5,13,CSASSYSGQPQHF
TRBV7-2,TRBJ1-1,14,CASSLGGQGKMTFF
TRBV20-1,TRBJ2-5,13,CSARVYREETQYF
TRBV6-5,TRBJ1-4,14,CASSPRDSWEKLFF
TRBV5-6,TRBJ2-7,14,CASSFLGPFYEQHF
TRBV7-9,TRBJ2-7,14,CASSLAGMDYEQYF
TRBV29-1,TRBJ2-6,12,CSVGGGWGTEAF
TRBV2,TRBJ1-3,14,CASSNSLAGYTIYF
TRBV29-1,TRBJ1-1,12,CSVGTGGRLAFF